This T cell receptor beta chain was profiled in a study of blood T cells in healthy people across ages. From germline, CDR1 is ENHRY and CDR2 SYGVKD. Trimming cost V 6 bases and J 5 bases, with 15 bases left between them. This CDR3 is 14 amino acids long. Notes on the study in general: Bulk PBMC profiling left naive and antigen-experienced comparisons inconclusive. It was the long-lived donors that had more naive CD4+ cells and higher diversity than aged donors. A strong correlation was seen between TCR beta diversity and naive T cell percentage.

In its sample, this clonotype was seen many times. As yet, its antigen is unknown. The second PCR ran about 6 to 12 cycles with a sample-barcoded 5' primer and J-beta primers. TCRdb reprocessed the 5' RACE reads via MiXCR and lists one record per CDR3 protein. The sample comprises fewer than 2,000,000 distinct CDR3 sequences, 34% of which are singletons, and 11% rests with the top ten. The people who gave samples were healthy Caucasians from Russia, aged about 6 to 95. The sequencing input was blood. This chain joins TRBV10-3 and TRBJ2-3, with D perhaps TRBD1 or TRBD2 (5 bases each). This sequence was found in a woman in her twenties or thirties in good health. CDR3 sequence (DNA): TGTGCCATCAGGCCGGGACGGGATGGAGATACGCAGTATTTT. Encoded protein: CAIRPGRDGDTQYF.